The 26 T cell receptor beta chains below come from one sample, sequenced in a study of T cells in localized non-small cell lung cancer. This table comes from immunoSEQ multiplex PCR, and its TCRdb copy is limited to in-frame clones, with some not included. The sample has fewer than 100,000 clones, approximately 80% seen once; the top ten hold about a tenth. The sequenced sample was peripheral blood, obtained before any cancer treatment. The receptors stem from a female donor older than 55 with stage I lung adenocarcinoma.

The V call is TRBV5-4, the J call TRBJ2-1, with TRBD2 identical over 8 bases. Germline CDR1 reads SGHNT; CDR2 reads YYREEE (reference sequence). The CDR3 extends over 16 amino acids. Germline trimming cut 4 bases from V and 3 bases from J; bases unmatched to any gene: 9. CDR3 coding DNA: TGTGCCAGCAGCCAGGAGGCTAGCGGGTTCTACAATGAGCAGTTCTTC. It is translated as CASSQEASGFYNEQFF. The complete variable domain, with remaining parts taken from reference TRBV5-4 and TRBJ2-1, reads ETGVTQSPTHLIKTRGQQVTLRCSSQSGHNTVSWYQQALGQGPQFIFQYYREEENGRGNFPPRFSGLQFPNYSSELNVNALELDDSALYLCASSQEASGFYNEQFFGPGTRLTVL.

The chain joins TRBV4-3 to TRBJ2-7; tentatively, D is TRBD2 (6 bases). Trimming cost V 1 base and J 2 bases, with 15 bases left between them. This CDR3 contains 16 residues. The germline V gene has CDR1 LGHNA and CDR2 YSLEER. Written as DNA, the CDR3 is TGCGCCAGCAGCCAAGGGGGCGGGACGGACGCCTACGAGCAGTACTTC. It yields the protein CASSQGGGTDAYEQYF.

This clone turned up a few times. The chain recombines TRBV5-4 with TRBJ1-3, with D unresolved. V was pared by 2 bases and J by 0 bases, with 12 bases between. The CDR3 runs 16 residues. Germline CDR1 SGHNT, CDR2 YYREEE (reference sequence). The CDR3 nucleotides are TGTGCCAGCAGCTTAGGATGGCAGCTCTCTGGAAACACCATATATTTT. Amino acid sequence: CASSLGWQLSGNTIYF.

The table lists this clone with many counts. The chain combines TRBV6-5 with TRBJ2-2; no definite D call. This CDR3 is 15 amino acids long. V was clipped by 2 bases and J by 5 bases, with 12 bases between them. Germline lookup yields CDR1 MNHEY and CDR2 SVGAGI. The CDR3 protein is CASSYESAATGELFF. CDR3 nucleotide sequence: TGTGCCAGCAGTTACGAGTCAGCCGCGACCGGGGAGCTGTTTTTT.

J is TRBJ1-1 and V is TRBV19; D gene ambiguous. With 3 bases removed from V and 4 bases from J, the gap between germline ends came to 18 bases. Germline-derived CDR1 and CDR2 are LNHDA and SQIVND (reference sequence). The CDR3 is 16 residues long. CDR3 DNA: TGTGCCAGTAGTATTTTCGGAGGCTGGGCCCCCACTGAAGCTTTCTTT. This sequence encodes CASSIFGGWAPTEAFF. Variable domain in full (rest from reference TRBV19 and TRBJ1-1): DGGITQSPKYLFRKEGQNVTLSCEQNLNHDAMYWYRQDPGQGLRLIYYSQIVNDFQKGDIAEGYSVSREKKESFPLTVTSAQKNPTAFYLCASSIFGGWAPTEAFFGQGTRLTVV.

This chain connects TRBV7-9 to TRBJ1-6; D is uncertain. Trimming pared 5 bases from V and 1 base from J, leaving 12 bases between. The CDR3 is 16 amino acids. The germline V gene encodes CDR1 SEHNR and CDR2 FQNEAQ (reference sequence). As DNA, the CDR3 is TGTGCCAGCAGCCCGCGGGGTGGATCCTATAATTCACCCCTCCACTTT. Its translation is CASSPRGGSYNSPLHF.

This chain connects TRBV6-5 to TRBJ2-5; D may be TRBD1 or TRBD2 (5 bases each). The germline V gene has CDR1 MNHEY and CDR2 SVGAGI. The length of the CDR3 is 13 residues. Trimming cost V 6 bases and J 5 bases, with 13 bases left between them. CDR3 amino acids: CASRGDRRETQYF. In DNA, the CDR3 is TGTGCCAGCAGGGGGGACCGGCGGGAGACCCAGTACTTC.

The genes are TRBV6-5 and TRBJ1-6; D is unresolved. V gave up 0 bases and J gave up 7 bases, with 13 bases separating them. This CDR3 region has 16 residues. CDR1 MNHEY and CDR2 SVGAGI come from the germline V gene. The DNA for the CDR3 is TGTGCCAGCAGTTACTCGAGGATCACACCCAATTCACCCCTCCACTTT. Protein product: CASSYSRITPNSPLHF.

There are a few counts of this clone. CDR3 sequence reads: CASSQVFGELFF. CDR3 in DNA: TGTGCCAGCAGCCAAGTATTCGGGGAGCTGTTTTTT. This chain connects TRBV6-5 to TRBJ2-2, with D unclear. Germline CDR1 MNHEY, CDR2 SVGAGI. V lost 6 bases to trimming and J lost 7 bases, with 9 bases between them. CDR3 length: 12 amino acids.

The J gene is TRBJ2-7, the V gene TRBV10-3; 7 positions match TRBD1. With V trimmed by 6 bases and J by 5 bases, 7 bases remained unmatched. Looked up from germline, CDR1 is ENHRY and CDR2 is SYGVKD. The CDR3 runs 13 residues. CDR3 nucleotides: TGTGCCATCAGCGGGGCAGGGGGTCACGAGCAGTACTTC. Translated: CAISGAGGHEQYF.

The rearrangement links TRBV5-1 to TRBJ2-5; 10 bases are shared with TRBD1. Germline trimming cut 4 bases from V and 4 bases from J; bases unmatched to any gene: 4. The CDR3 length is 14 residues. The germline gives CDR1 SGHRS, CDR2 YFSETQ. In nucleotides, the CDR3 is TGCGCCAGCAGCACCGGGACAGGGGTAGAGACCCAGTACTTC. Amino acid sequence: CASSTGTGVETQYF.

In nucleotides, the CDR3 is TGCGCCAGCAGCCAAGATCACCAGGGAGGTAGGGATGGCTACACCTTC. This translates into CASSQDHQGGRDGYTF. This chain links TRBV4-3 with TRBJ1-2; possible D gene TRBD1, 5 bases. There are 16 residues in the CDR3. The ends were cut back, 0 bases at V and 6 bases at J, with 17 bases in the middle. CDR1 and CDR2 (germline): LGHNA, YSLEER.

The chain links TRBV7-2 to TRBJ1-2; a weak D match, TRBD1 (5 bases). Trimming shortened V by 4 bases and J by 1 base, and 13 bases separated the two germline ends. The V gene's germline CDR1 is SGHTA and CDR2 FQGNSA. The CDR3 extends over 15 amino acids. This chain's CDR3 is CASSSWRDSNYGYTF. As DNA, the CDR3 is TGTGCCAGCAGCTCATGGCGTGACAGTAACTATGGCTACACCTTC.

The chain uses TRBV5-8 and TRBJ2-7; possibly TRBD1 or TRBD2 for D (5 bases each). V was pared by 0 bases and J by 5 bases, with 15 bases between. Per the germline V gene, CDR1 is SGHTS and CDR2 is YDEGEE. This CDR3 comprises 15 residues. The CDR3 here is CASSLGRSGRDEQYF. The DNA for the CDR3 is TGTGCCAGCAGCTTGGGTAGGTCGGGGCGCGACGAGCAGTACTTC.

The rearrangement links TRBV6-6 to TRBJ2-7; 9 positions agree with TRBD2. The CDR3 totals 13 residues. V lost 11 bases and J lost 4; bases outside the gene matches: 9. Germline V lookup: CDR1 MNHNY, CDR2 SVGAGI (reference sequence). CDR3 in amino acids: CACTRLAEYEQYF. The CDR3 bases are TGTGCCTGCACCAGACTAGCGGAGTACGAGCAGTACTTC.

This chain joins TRBV6-5 and TRBJ2-1; 7 nucleotides match TRBD2. CDR3 length: 14 amino acids. V was pared by 2 bases and J by 5 bases, with 3 bases of the junction left unmatched. Germline CDR1 MNHEY, CDR2 SVGAGI. This chain's CDR3 is CASSYGAGDNEQFF. In DNA form, the CDR3 reads TGTGCCAGCAGTTACGGGGCGGGGGACAATGAGCAGTTCTTC.

The V gene is TRBV11-3, the J gene TRBJ2-5, with D possibly TRBD2 on 6 matching bases. The germline CDR1 and CDR2 sequences are SGHNT and YENEEA. There are 15 residues in the CDR3. The germline V and J ends were trimmed by 5 bases and 3 bases, with 16 bases remaining between them. The DNA for the CDR3 is TGTGCCAGCAGCCCACGGGGACTCGAAGAAGAGACCCAGTACTTC. Amino acid sequence: CASSPRGLEEETQYF.

The V and J genes are TRBV5-4 and TRBJ2-3; D gene unclear. The V end lost 2 bases, the J end lost 0 bases, and 4 bases lay between the germline ends. Germline CDR1 SGHNT, CDR2 YYREEE (reference sequence). The CDR3 consists of 13 residues. This chain's CDR3 is CASSLDSTDTQYF. For the CDR3, the DNA is TGTGCCAGCAGCTTAGACAGCACAGATACGCAGTATTTT.

This clone showed up just once. The rearrangement uses TRBV5-4 and TRBJ2-3; no clear D. Trimming cost V 0 bases and J 0 bases, with 8 bases left between them. The CDR3 totals 15 residues. Germline V gene data show CDR1 as SGHNT and CDR2 as YYREEE (reference sequence). CDR3 amino acids: CASSLEGSSTDTQYF. In DNA form, the CDR3 reads TGTGCCAGCAGCTTGGAGGGCAGTAGCACAGATACGCAGTATTTT.

This chain joins TRBV25-1 and TRBJ1-2; TRBD1 agrees at 7 bases. Trimming at V came to 6 bases and at J to 7 bases, leaving 5 bases not matched to a gene. CDR1 and CDR2 from the germline V gene are MGHDK and SYGVNS. This CDR3 is 12 amino acids long. The CDR3 spells CASSLTGSGYTF. CDR3 sequence (DNA): TGTGCCAGCAGCCTGACAGGGTCTGGCTACACCTTC.

V and J are TRBV7-9 and TRBJ2-7; either TRBD1 or TRBD2 may supply D (6 bases each). CDR3 size: 13 residues. CDR1 and CDR2 from the germline V gene are SEHNR and FQNEAQ (reference sequence). The V end lost 7 bases, the J end lost 3 bases, and 13 bases lay between the germline ends. This CDR3 is CASKGGTGYEQYF. For the CDR3, the DNA is TGTGCCAGCAAGGGGGGTACAGGCTACGAGCAGTACTTC. The full variable domain, its missing parts supplied by reference TRBV7-9 and TRBJ2-7, is DTGVSQNPRHKITKRGQNVTFRCDPISEHNRLYWYRQTLGQGPEFLTYFQNEAQLEKSRLLSDRFSAERPKGSFSTLEIQRTEQGDSAMYLCASKGGTGYEQYFGPGTRLTVT.

This clone showed up just a few times. V and J are TRBV6-5 and TRBJ1-5; a possible D gene is TRBD1 (5 bases). The V and J ends lost 8 bases and 7 bases respectively, with 15 bases between them. This CDR3 is built from 13 residues. Germline CDR1 MNHEY, CDR2 SVGAGI. CDR3 nucleotides: TGTGCCAGCGCCCCCGGAGGGGTACAGCCCCAGCATTTT. The encoded protein is CASAPGGVQPQHF.

V and J are TRBV30 and TRBJ1-6; 8 nucleotides match TRBD1. V lost 5 bases and J lost 9; bases outside the gene matches: 6. This CDR3 region has 13 residues. Germline V CDR1 and CDR2: GTSNPN, SVGIG (reference sequence). The CDR3 sequence is CAWARQGISPLHF. The CDR3 DNA reads as TGTGCCTGGGCGCGACAGGGGATTTCACCCCTCCACTTT.

The J gene is TRBJ2-1, the V gene TRBV11-1; the match to TRBD2 covers 8 bases. The CDR3 consists of 17 residues. The germline CDR1 and CDR2 sequences are SGHAT and FQDESV (reference sequence). The V and J ends lost 4 bases and 3 bases, in that order; junction bases with no gene match: 11. CDR3 amino acids: CASSSPVGSGIYNEQFF. The CDR3 DNA reads as TGTGCCAGCAGCTCCCCCGTTGGTAGCGGGATCTACAATGAGCAGTTCTTC.

In regard to this clone: At one end, the junction sequence differs from germline, possibly due to a read error. The genes are TRBV7-9 and TRBJ1-2, with D hard to call. Germline V lookup: CDR1 SEHNR, CDR2 FQNEAQ (reference sequence). This CDR3 contains 12 residues. The CDR3 region is CASTLEAGGYTF. The CDR3 nucleotides read TGTGCCAGCACCTTAGAGGCAGGTGGCTACACCTTC.

This clone was seen a single time. This rearrangement joins TRBV28 to TRBJ1-6; TRBD1 aligns across 7 bases. From germline, CDR1 is MDHEN and CDR2 SYDVKM. The length of the CDR3 is 15 residues. Unmatched junction bases numbered 6, after V lost 6 bases and J lost 4 bases. CDR3: CASRTGTAYNSPLHF. In DNA, the CDR3 is TGTGCCAGCAGGACCGGGACAGCTTATAATTCACCCCTCCACTTT.